This T cell receptor beta chain emerged from a study of PD-L1 blockade in urothelial cancer. The repertoire was sequenced with immunoSEQ multiplex PCR; TCRdb's copy has only in-frame clones and lacks some. Among around 87,000 clones listed, over 65% were seen once. The sample's time point: peripheral blood 6 weeks after treatment start. Samples were collected from each patient before treatment and during treatment. Each patient gave between 1 and 8 of them in total. The sequencing here drew on PBMCs, taken around atezolizumab (anti-PD-L1) treatment. This receptor was obtained from a man aged 70-80 years with urothelial cancer.

CDR3 residues: CASSPVTGDTGELFF. CDR3 DNA: TGTGCCAGCAGCCCCGTGACGGGGGACACCGGGGAGCTGTTTTTT. The chain links TRBV6-1 to TRBJ2-2; D is perhaps TRBD2 (6 bases). Trimming left V 6 bases short and J 3 bases short, with 14 bases between. Germline loops: CDR1 MNHNS, CDR2 SASEGT. The CDR3 contains 15 residues.